This T cell receptor (beta chain) was obtained from a study of breast tumors, draining lymph nodes, adjacent tissues. One entry per CDR3 protein results from TCRdb running MiXCR on the multiplex PCR reads. Counted here are 100,000 to 150,000 distinct CDR3 sequences, just under 20% occurring once; the ten biggest clones make up about 3.7%. V was pared by 4 bases and J by 3 bases, with 17 bases between. Germline values: CDR1 SGHRS, CDR2 YFSETQ. This CDR3 region has 15 residues. The lymph nodes were axillary draining lymph nodes from breast cancer patients. Study conclusions and caveats: Tumors had less TCR diversity than lymph nodes, more than nontumor tissue.

This clonotype was counted ten times or more. The antigen is not known. This TCR was sampled from a female donor with breast cancer. Some clones in this sample may be carry-over from other donors' samples. The rearrangement joins TRBV5-1 to TRBJ2-7, with D perhaps assigned TRBD1 or TRBD2 (5 bases each). Sequencing input: axillary lymph node tissue. In DNA, the CDR3 is TGCGCCAGCAGCCCTCTTTCAGGGAGTCACTACGAGCAGTACTTC. The encoded protein is CASSPLSGSHYEQYF.